Listed below are T cell receptor beta chains from one sample, sequenced in a study of T-cell memory formation after mild COVID-19. TCRdb used MiXCR to reprocess the 5' RACE reads, holding one entry per CDR3 protein. The table shows 150,000 to 200,000 distinct CDR3 sequences, with roughly 31% occurring only once. Sequencing was performed on PBMCs or a T cell subset sorted from them (not recorded which). The receptors stem from an adult woman who had mild COVID-19 (a few samples of this study predate the infection). Cell type and time point are not known. Each CDR3 is given without its conserved first and last residue. Some rows have no size entry. The others give once, few or many, or a class for an expanded clone.

>TRBJ2-3|TRBV20-1|NA
SARDAGTSGTSNTQY
>TRBJ1-2|TRBV10-3|NA
AISEPGTGGAGGYT
>TRBJ2-1|TRBV5-1|few
ASSPLASGRNEQF
>TRBJ2-2|TRBV6-5|few
ASSPWEGKAGELF
>TRBJ2-5|TRBV6-2/TRBV6-3|NA
ASSWGRGETQY
>TRBJ2-3|TRBV29-1|few
SVAAGKADTQY
>TRBJ1-1|TRBV6-5|once
ASSYSSAGQVNTEAF
>TRBJ2-1|TRBV4-1|NA
ASSLRGQGWEHEQF
>TRBJ2-5|TRBV20-1|few
SARAVASGGAPPETQY
>TRBJ1-3|TRBV7-6|NA
ASSLAAGVRGNTIY
>TRBJ2-2|TRBV2|NA
ASNYGYGGELF
>TRBJ1-1|TRBV2|NA
ASSETGRTEAF
>TRBJ2-7|TRBV6-5|NA
ASSQLSRGLPYEQY
>TRBJ2-7|TRBV12-3/TRBV12-4|NA
ASSFTVWASEQY
>TRBJ1-2|TRBV20-1|NA
SASPARESYGYT
>TRBJ2-7|TRBV4-1|NA
ARQGPEQY
>TRBJ2-1|TRBV12-3/TRBV12-4|many
ASSIAGRGARDEQF
>TRBJ2-1|TRBV5-1|few
ASSSSGGANEQF
>TRBJ2-2|TRBV6-6|NA
ASSSPRGELF
>TRBJ2-1|TRBV3-1|few
ASSQFSRTEQF
>TRBJ2-2|TRBV6-1|NA
ASRLGRNTGELF
>TRBJ2-2|TRBV3-1|NA
ASSHEGTARANTGELF
>TRBJ2-1|TRBV7-2|NA
ASIGAGLNEQF
>TRBJ2-5|TRBV9|NA
ASSVSRSETQY
>TRBJ2-7|TRBV13|few
ASSTFGAGKVSGYEQY